These T cell receptor beta chains were read from a single sample in a study of cytotoxic CD8 clonotypes in ibrutinib-treated CLL. Libraries were prepared by immunoSEQ multiplex PCR; TCRdb keeps only in-frame clonotypes and omits some of them. The sample shows 50,000 or so clones, roughly 57% of them seen only once. Specimen: PBMCs, collected after 24 months of ibrutinib treatment. The receptors were gathered from a human donor with chronic lymphocytic leukemia. Both conserved end residues are part of each CDR3. D genes are given only for firm matches. The size entry is marked missing in some rows and otherwise reads once, few, many or a size class.

>-|TRBD1|TRBV7-8|TRBJ1-2
CASSDRVGYTF
>few|-|TRBV19|TRBJ2-5
CASSTGETQYF
>few|TRBD2|TRBV4-1|TRBJ2-5
CASSQPGLASETQYF
>medium-sized|TRBD1|TRBV19|TRBJ1-1
CASSIAGTGLTEAFF
>-|-|TRBV7-2|TRBJ1-2
CASSLGGLLVLGYTF
>-|-|TRBV2|TRBJ1-3
CASSGGMRSSGNTIYF
>many|-|TRBV27|TRBJ2-5
CASSLKVQETQYF
>-|-|TRBV15|TRBJ1-2
CATSRAPLWGGYTF
>few|-|TRBV19|TRBJ2-3
CASSIAGGTDTQYF
>-|-|TRBV6-5|TRBJ1-2
CASTFGEGYYGYTF
>few|-|TRBV20-1|TRBJ1-2
CSASGGGGYTF
>few|-|TRBV2|TRBJ2-7
CASTARIIFPPYEQYF
>-|TRBD1|TRBV19|TRBJ1-1
CATTDRGTNTEAFF
>-|-|TRBV15|TRBJ2-7
CATGAGPYEQYF
>few|-|TRBV9|TRBJ2-2
CASSPPGVAATGELFF
>many|-|TRBV15|TRBJ2-1
CATRGPYNEQFF
>-|-|TRBV5-1|TRBJ2-1
CASSLADWYNEQFF
>-|-|TRBV6-5|TRBJ2-3
CASSPRASTDTQYF
>-|-|TRBV14|TRBJ1-2
CASSQDTWAGGYTF
>-|TRBD1|TRBV7-9|TRBJ1-2
CASSTIRQGLRKFWYGYTF